This T cell receptor (beta chain) originates from a study of T cells in Graves' hyperthyroidism and ophthalmopathy. The table lists this clonotype with many counts. Its antigen is as yet unknown. Germline V gene lookup returns CDR1 DFQATT and CDR2 SNEGSKA (reference sequence). There are 13 residues in the CDR3. The investigators amplified TCR beta CDR3 regions from RNA transcripts. First-round RT-PCR targeting the TCR CDR3 was performed with the HTBI primer set. TCRdb processed the multiplex PCR reads anew with MiXCR; each CDR3 protein has one entry. The profile shows some 98,000 distinct CDR3 sequences, 35% to 45% of them singletons. Study findings and constraints: Through a model of 13 V-J features, ophthalmopathy was separated from stable hyperthyroidism.

Diagnosis relied on clinical symptoms, serum thyroxine and TRAb, thyroid ultrasound and orbital computed tomography. The V and J genes are TRBV20-1 and TRBJ2-3, with 7 bases fitting TRBD1. The sequencing sample was made of peripheral blood or thyroid tissue (not recorded which). This TCR derives from a young woman with Graves' hyperthyroidism. The CDR3 DNA is TGCAGGGCCGGGACAGCTAGCACAGATACGCAGTATTTT. Protein sequence: CRAGTASTDTQYF.